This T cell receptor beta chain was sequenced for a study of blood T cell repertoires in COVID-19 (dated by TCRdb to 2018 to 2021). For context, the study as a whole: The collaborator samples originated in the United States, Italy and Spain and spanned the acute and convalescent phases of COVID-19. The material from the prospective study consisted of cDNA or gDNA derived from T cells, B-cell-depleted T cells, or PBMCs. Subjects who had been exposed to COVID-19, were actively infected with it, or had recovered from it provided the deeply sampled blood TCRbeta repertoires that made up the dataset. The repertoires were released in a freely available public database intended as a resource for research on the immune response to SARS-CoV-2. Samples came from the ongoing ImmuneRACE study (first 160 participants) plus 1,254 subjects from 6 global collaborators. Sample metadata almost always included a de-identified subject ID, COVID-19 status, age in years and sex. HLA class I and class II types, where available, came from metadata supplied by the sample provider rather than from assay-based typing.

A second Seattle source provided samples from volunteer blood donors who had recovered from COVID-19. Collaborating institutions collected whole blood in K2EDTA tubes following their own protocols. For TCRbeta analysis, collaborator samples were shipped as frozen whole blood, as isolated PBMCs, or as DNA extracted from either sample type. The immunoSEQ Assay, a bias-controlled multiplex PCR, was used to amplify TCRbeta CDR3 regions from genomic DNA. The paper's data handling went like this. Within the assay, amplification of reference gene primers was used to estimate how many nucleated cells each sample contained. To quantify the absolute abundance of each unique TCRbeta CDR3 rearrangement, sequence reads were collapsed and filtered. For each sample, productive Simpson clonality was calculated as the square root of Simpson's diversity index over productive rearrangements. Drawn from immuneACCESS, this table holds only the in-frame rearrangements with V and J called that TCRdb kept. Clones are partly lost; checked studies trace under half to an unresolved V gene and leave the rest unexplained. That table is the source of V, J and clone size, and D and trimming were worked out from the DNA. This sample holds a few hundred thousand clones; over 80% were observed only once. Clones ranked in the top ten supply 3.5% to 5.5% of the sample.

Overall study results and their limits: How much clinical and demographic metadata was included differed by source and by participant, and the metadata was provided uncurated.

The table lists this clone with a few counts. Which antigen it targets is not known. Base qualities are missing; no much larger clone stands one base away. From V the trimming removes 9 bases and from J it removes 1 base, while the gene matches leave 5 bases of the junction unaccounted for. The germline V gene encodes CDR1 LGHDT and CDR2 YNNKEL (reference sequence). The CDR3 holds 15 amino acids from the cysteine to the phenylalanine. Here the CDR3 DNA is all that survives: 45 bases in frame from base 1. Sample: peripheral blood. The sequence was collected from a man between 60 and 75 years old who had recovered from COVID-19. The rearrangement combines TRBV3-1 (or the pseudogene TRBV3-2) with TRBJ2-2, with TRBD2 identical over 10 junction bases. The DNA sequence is TGTGCCAGTAAACTAGCGGGATTGAACACCGGGGAGCTGTTTTTT. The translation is CASKLAGLNTGELFF.